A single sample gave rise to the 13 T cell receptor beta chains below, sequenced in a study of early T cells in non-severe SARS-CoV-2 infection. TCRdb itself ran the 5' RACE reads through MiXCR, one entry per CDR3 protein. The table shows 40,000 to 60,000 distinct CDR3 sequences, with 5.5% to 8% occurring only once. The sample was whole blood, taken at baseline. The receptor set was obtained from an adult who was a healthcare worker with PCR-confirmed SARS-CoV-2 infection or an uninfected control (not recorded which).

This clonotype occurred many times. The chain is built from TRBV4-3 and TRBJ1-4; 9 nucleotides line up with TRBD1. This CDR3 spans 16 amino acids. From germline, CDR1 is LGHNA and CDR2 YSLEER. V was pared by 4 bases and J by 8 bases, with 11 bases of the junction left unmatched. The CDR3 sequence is CASSPNGGQGGEKLFF. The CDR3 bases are TGCGCCAGCAGCCCTAATGGGGGACAGGGAGGGGAAAAACTGTTTTTT.

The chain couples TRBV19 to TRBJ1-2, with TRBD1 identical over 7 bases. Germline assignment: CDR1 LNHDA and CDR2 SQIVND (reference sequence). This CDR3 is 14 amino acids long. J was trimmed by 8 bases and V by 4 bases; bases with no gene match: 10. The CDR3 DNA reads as TGTGCCAGTAGTACCCCAGACAGGGTTGAAGGCTACACCTTC. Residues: CASSTPDRVEGYTF. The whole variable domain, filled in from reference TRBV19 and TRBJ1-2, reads DGGITQSPKYLFRKEGQNVTLSCEQNLNHDAMYWYRQDPGQGLRLIYYSQIVNDFQKGDIAEGYSVSREKKESFPLTVTSAQKNPTAFYLCASSTPDRVEGYTFGSGTRLTVV.

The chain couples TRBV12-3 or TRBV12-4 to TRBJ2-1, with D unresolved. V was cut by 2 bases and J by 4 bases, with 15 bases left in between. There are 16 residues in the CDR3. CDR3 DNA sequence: TGTGCCAGCAGTTTAACTACGATCGACCGTTACAATGAGCAGTTCTTC. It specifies CASSLTTIDRYNEQFF.

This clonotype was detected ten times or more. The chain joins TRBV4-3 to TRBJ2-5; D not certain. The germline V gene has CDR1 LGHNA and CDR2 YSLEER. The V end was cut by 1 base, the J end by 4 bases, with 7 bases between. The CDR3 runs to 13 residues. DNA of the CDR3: TGCGCCAGCAGCCAAGGGAGTACAGAGACCCAGTACTTC. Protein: CASSQGSTETQYF.

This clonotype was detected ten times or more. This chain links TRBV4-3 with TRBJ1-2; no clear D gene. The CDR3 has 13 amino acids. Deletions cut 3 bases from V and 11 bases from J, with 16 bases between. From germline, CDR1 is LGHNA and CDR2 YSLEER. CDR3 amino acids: CASSHVEPGVYTF. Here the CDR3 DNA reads TGCGCCAGCAGCCACGTAGAGCCCGGTGTTTACACCTTC.

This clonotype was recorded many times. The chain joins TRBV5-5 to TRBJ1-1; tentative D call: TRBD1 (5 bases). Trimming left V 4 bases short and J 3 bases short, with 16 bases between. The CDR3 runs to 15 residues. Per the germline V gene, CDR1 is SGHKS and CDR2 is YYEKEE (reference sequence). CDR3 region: CASSQGPGGHTEAFF. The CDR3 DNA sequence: TGTGCCAGCAGCCAGGGACCGGGCGGACACACTGAAGCTTTCTTT. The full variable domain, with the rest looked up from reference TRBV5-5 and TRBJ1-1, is DAGVTQSPTHLIKTRGQQVTLRCSPISGHKSVSWYQQVLGQGPQFIFQYYEKEERGRGNFPDRFSARQFPNYSSELNVNALLLGDSALYLCASSQGPGGHTEAFFGQGTRLTVV.

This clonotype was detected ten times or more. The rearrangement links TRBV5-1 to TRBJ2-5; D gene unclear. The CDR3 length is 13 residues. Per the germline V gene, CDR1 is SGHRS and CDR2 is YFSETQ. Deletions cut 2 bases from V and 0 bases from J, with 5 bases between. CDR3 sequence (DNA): TGCGCCAGCAGCTTTGCGTACCAAGAGACCCAGTACTTC. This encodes CASSFAYQETQYF.

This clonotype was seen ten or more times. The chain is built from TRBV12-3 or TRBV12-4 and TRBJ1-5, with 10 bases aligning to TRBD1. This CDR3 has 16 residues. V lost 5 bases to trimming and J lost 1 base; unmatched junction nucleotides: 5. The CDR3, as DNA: TGTGCCAGCAGTCCCGACAGGGGGCTAAGCAATCAGCCCCAGCATTTT. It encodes CASSPDRGLSNQPQHF.

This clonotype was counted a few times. The CDR3 DNA follows: TGTGCCAGCAGTTTAAGACGGATGAACACTGAAGCTTTCTTT. Translated, it gives CASSLRRMNTEAFF. The chain recombines TRBV28 with TRBJ1-1; unclear D gene. Trimming took 2 bases from V and 0 from J, leaving 7 bases between them. CDR1 is MDHEN and CDR2 is SYDVKM in the germline V gene. The CDR3 length is 14 residues.

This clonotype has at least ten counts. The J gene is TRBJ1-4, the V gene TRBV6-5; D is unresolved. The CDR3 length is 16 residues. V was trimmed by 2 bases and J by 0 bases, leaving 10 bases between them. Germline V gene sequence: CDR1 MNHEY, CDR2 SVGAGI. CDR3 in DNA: TGTGCCAGCAGTTACGTGTGGCAGCCAACTAATGAAAAACTGTTTTTT. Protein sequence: CASSYVWQPTNEKLFF.

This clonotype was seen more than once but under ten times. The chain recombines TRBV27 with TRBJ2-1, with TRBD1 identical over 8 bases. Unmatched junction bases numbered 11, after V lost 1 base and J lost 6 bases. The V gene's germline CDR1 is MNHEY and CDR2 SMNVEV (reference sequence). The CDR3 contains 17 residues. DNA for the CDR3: TGTGCCAGCAGTTTATACGGGCAGGGGGCCGTCGGCAATGAGCAGTTCTTC. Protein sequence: CASSLYGQGAVGNEQFF.

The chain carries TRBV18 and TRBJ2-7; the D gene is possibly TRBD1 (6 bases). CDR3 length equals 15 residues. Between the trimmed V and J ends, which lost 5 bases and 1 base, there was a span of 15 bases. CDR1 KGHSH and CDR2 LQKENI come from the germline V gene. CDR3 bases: TGTGCCAGCTCAGTCAGCCAGGGGCCATCCTACGAGCAGTACTTC. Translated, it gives CASSVSQGPSYEQYF. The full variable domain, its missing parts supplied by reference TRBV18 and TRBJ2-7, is NAGVMQNPRHLVRRRGQEARLRCSPMKGHSHVYWYRQLPEEGLKFMVYLQKENIIDESGMPKERFSAEFPKEGPSILRIQQVVRGDSAAYFCASSVSQGPSYEQYFGPGTRLTVT.

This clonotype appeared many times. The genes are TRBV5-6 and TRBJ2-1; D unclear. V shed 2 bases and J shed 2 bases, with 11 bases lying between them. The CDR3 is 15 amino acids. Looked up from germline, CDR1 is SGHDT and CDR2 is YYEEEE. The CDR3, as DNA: TGTGCCAGCAGCTTCCGGACGCATACCTACAATGAGCAGTTCTTC. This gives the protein CASSFRTHTYNEQFF.